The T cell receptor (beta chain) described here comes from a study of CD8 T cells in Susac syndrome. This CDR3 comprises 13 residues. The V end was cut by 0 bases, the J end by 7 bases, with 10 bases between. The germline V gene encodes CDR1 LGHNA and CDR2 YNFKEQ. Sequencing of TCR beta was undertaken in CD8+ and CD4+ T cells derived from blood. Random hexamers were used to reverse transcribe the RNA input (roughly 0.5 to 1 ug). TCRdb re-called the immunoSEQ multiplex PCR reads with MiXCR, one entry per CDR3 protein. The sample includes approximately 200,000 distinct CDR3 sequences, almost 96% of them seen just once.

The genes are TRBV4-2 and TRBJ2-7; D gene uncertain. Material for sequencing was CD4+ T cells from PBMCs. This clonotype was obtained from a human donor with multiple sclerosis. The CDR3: CASSQESVGEQYF. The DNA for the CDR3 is TGTGCCAGCAGCCAAGAGTCGGTGGGGGAGCAGTACTTC.